This T cell receptor (beta chain) comes out of a study of blood T cell repertoires in COVID-19 (dated by TCRdb to 2018 to 2021). A note on the overall study: Samples from collaborators originated in the United States, Italy and Spain and spanned both the acute and convalescent phases of COVID-19. The prospective study material was composed of cDNA or gDNA derived from T cells, B-cell-depleted T cells, or PBMCs. Deeply sampled blood TCRbeta repertoires from subjects exposed to, actively infected with, or recovered from COVID-19 were included in the dataset. The repertoires were released in a freely available public database intended as a resource for research on the immune response to SARS-CoV-2. The samples were drawn from two sources: the first 160 participants of the ongoing ImmuneRACE study, and 1,254 subjects contributed by 6 global collaborators. The sample metadata nearly always contained a de-identified subject ID, COVID-19 status, age in years and sex. Where available, HLA class I and class II types were obtained from metadata supplied by the sample provider rather than from assay-based typing. The full study reports these points: How much clinical and demographic metadata was included differed by source and by participant, and the metadata was provided uncurated.

TCRbeta CDR3 regions were amplified from genomic DNA by means of the immunoSEQ Assay, a bias-controlled multiplex PCR. As for the original processing: Within the assay, amplification of reference gene primers was used to estimate how many nucleated cells each sample contained. To quantify the absolute abundance of each unique TCRbeta CDR3 rearrangement, sequence reads were collapsed and filtered. For each sample, productive Simpson clonality was calculated as the square root of Simpson's diversity index over productive rearrangements. TCRdb retrieved this table from immuneACCESS and kept in-frame rearrangements only. Not all clones are present; in checked studies, unresolved V genes account for under half, and no reason is known for the remainder. V, J and clone size derive from that table, while D and trimming were established from the DNA sequence. Within this sample are some 210,000 clones, with around four fifths of them counted one time only. The ten largest clonotypes hold around 19% of the sample.

Note on this clone: Its target antigen remains unknown. It has no much larger one-base neighbor in the sample; base qualities were not kept.

Whole blood was collected in K2EDTA tubes by collaborating institutions according to the institutions' own protocols. Collaborator samples were shipped for TCRbeta analysis as frozen whole blood, isolated PBMCs, or DNA extracted from either sample type. Spanning cysteine to phenylalanine, the CDR3 consists of 15 amino acids. The kept DNA is CDR3 alone, 45 bases in frame from the first base. The germline V gene supplies CDR1 MNHEY and CDR2 SVGAGI. Trimming accounts for 6 bases at V and 4 bases at J, while the number of junction bases matched to no gene is 11. The source is a human donor in a cohort sampled during active COVID-19. The chain joins TRBV6-5 to TRBJ1-2; 7 central nucleotides agree with TRBD1. Sequencing was done on a sample of peripheral blood. Here the CDR3 is given as CASRRYRGRGYGYTF. Read as DNA, the sequence is TGTGCCAGCAGGCGTTATAGGGGGCGAGGCTATGGCTACACCTTC.